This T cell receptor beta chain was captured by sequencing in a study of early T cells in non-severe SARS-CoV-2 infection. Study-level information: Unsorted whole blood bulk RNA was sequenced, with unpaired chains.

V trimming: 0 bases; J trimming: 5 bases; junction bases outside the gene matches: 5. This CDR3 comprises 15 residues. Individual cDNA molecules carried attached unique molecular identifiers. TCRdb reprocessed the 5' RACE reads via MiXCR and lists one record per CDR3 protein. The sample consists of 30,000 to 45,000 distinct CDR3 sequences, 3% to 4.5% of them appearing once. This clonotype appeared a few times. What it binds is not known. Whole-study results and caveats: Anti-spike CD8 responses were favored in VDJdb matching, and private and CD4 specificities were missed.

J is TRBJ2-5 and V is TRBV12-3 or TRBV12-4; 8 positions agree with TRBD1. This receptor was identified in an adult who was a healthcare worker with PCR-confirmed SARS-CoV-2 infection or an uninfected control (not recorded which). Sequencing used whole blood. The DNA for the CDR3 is TGTGCCAGCAGTTTAGCCGGACAGGGCCAGGAGACCCAGTACTTC. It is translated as CASSLAGQGQETQYF.